Given below is one T cell receptor beta chain in context. This specimen comes from a study of blood T cells in healthy people across ages. A second PCR, run for about 7 to 11 cycles, used a sample-barcoded 5' primer plus a J-beta primer mix. TCRdb processed the 5' RACE reads anew with MiXCR; each CDR3 protein has one entry. The sample has hundreds of thousands of distinct CDR3 sequences, roughly 25% seen once. The CDR3 runs to 15 residues. Trimming took 4 bases from V and 2 from J, leaving 13 bases between them. CDR1 MNHEY and CDR2 SMNVEV come from the germline V gene (reference sequence). This sample was also put to use in a study of T cells of mothers and their children. That paper states: Second-PCR amplification with M1S added sample barcodes and 2-4 random nucleotides. Similar effects of thymic selection on TCR recombination output were recorded in related and unrelated pairs.

Source material: blood. The chain is built from TRBV27 and TRBJ2-3; D is unclear. The receptor was isolated from a boy younger than 18 in good health. This CDR3 is CASSSNPLLTDTQYF. The CDR3 region has the DNA TGTGCCAGCAGTTCGAACCCCCTCCTCACAGATACGCAGTATTTT.